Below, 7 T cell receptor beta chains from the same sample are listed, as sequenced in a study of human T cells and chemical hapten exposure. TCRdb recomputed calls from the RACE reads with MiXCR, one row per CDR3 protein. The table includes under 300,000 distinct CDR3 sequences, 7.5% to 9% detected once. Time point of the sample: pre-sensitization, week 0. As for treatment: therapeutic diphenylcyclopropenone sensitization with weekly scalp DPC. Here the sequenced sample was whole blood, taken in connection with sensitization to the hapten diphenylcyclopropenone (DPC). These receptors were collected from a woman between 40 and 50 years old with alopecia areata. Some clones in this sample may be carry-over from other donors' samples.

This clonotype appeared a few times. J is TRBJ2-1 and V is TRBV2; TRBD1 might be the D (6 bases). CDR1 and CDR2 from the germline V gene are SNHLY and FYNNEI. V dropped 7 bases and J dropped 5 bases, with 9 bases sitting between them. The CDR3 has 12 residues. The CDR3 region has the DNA TGTGCCAGCAATGGACAGCACAATGAGCAGTTCTTC. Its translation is CASNGQHNEQFF.

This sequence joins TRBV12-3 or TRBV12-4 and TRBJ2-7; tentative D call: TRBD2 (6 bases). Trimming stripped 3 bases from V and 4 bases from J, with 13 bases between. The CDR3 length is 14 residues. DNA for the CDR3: TGTGCCAGCAGTTTTTTTGGGGGGAGTTACGAGCAGTACTTC. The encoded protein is CASSFFGGSYEQYF.

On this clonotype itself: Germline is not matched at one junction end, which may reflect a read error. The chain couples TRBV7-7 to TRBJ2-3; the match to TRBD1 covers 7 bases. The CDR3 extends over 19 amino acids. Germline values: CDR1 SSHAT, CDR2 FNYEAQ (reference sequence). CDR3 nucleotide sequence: TGTGCTAGCAGCTTAAGGCGGGCACAAAGGGGGCCTCCCACAGATACGCAGTATTTT. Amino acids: CASSLRRAQRGPPTDTQYF.

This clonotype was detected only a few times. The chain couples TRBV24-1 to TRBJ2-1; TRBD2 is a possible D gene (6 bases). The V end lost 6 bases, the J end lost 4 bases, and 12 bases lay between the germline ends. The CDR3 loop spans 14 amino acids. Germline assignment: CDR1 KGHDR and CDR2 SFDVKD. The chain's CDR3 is CATSSSVIYNEQFF. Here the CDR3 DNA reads TGTGCCACCAGTTCTAGCGTTATATACAATGAGCAGTTCTTC.

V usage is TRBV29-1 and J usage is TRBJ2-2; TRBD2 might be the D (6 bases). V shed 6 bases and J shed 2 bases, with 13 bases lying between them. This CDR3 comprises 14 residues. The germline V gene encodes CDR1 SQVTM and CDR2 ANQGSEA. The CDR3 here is CSVTGATNTGELFF. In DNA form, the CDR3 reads TGCAGCGTGACGGGAGCAACTAACACCGGGGAGCTGTTTTTT.

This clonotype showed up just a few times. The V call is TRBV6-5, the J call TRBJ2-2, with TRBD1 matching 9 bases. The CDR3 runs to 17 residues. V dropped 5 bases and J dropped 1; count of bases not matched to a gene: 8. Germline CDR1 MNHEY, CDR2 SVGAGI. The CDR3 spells CASSTRRTGVNTGELFF. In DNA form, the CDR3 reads TGTGCCAGCAGTACAAGACGGACAGGGGTGAACACCGGGGAGCTGTTTTTT.

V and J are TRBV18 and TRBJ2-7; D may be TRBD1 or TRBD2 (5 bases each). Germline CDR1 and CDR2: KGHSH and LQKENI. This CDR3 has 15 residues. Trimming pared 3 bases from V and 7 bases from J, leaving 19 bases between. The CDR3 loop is CASSPPNVYGGEQYF. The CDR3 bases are TGTGCCAGCTCACCCCCCAACGTTTATGGGGGAGAGCAGTACTTC.